This entry lists 19 T cell receptor beta chains sequenced from one sample in a study of CD8 T cells in ankylosing spondylitis. The antigens of these receptors remain unknown. A single record per CDR3 protein comes from TCRdb applying MiXCR to the 5' RACE reads. The sample holds 800,000 to 900,000 distinct CDR3 sequences, 12% seen once. Broader study findings: Eight highly homologous variants made up a TCR beta motif, and this motif appeared characteristic of ankylosing spondylitis blood.

Source material: blood, either unsorted or a sorted T cell fraction (not recorded which). The receptors derive from a male donor with ankylosing spondylitis.

The chain links TRBV20-1 to TRBJ1-4; D might be TRBD1 (6 bases). Germline V lookup: CDR1 DFQATT, CDR2 SNEGSKA (reference sequence). This CDR3 is built from 13 residues. V lost 6 bases and J lost 3, with 11 bases in between. CDR3 sequence: CSAIQGSNEKLFF. DNA for the CDR3: TGCAGTGCCATACAGGGATCTAATGAAAAACTGTTTTTT.

This clonotype showed up many times. The chain's CDR3 is CATSDLPGRGTDTQYF. DNA for the CDR3: TGTGCCACCAGTGATTTGCCCGGGAGGGGGACAGATACGCAGTATTTT. This rearrangement joins TRBV24-1 to TRBJ2-3, with 8 bases lining up with TRBD2. Per germline, CDR1 KGHDR and CDR2 SFDVKD. Trimming cost V 0 bases and J 3 bases; bases outside gene matches: 4. There are 16 residues in the CDR3.

This clonotype was seen many times. The chain recombines TRBV20-1 with TRBJ2-1, with 11 bases identical to TRBD2. CDR1 and CDR2 from the germline V gene are DFQATT and SNEGSKA (reference sequence). This CDR3 has 13 amino acids. Here the CDR3 DNA reads TGCAGACCAACTAGCGGGAGTAACAATGAGCAGTTCTTC. Protein sequence: CRPTSGSNNEQFF.

This clonotype was counted a few times. The chain combines TRBV20-1 with TRBJ1-5; 7 nucleotides line up with TRBD1. This CDR3 has 14 residues. The V segment lost 5 bases and the J segment 3 bases; nucleotides outside the gene matches: 7. The germline V gene encodes CDR1 DFQATT and CDR2 SNEGSKA (reference sequence). CDR3 amino acids: CSAAVTGHNQPQHF. CDR3 sequence (DNA): TGCAGTGCTGCGGTGACAGGGCACAATCAGCCCCAGCATTTT.

This clonotype was observed at least ten times. V is TRBV6-1 and J is TRBJ2-7; D ambiguous. The V and J ends lost 4 bases and 0 bases respectively, with 10 bases between them. The CDR3 is 14 amino acids. Germline lookup yields CDR1 MNHNS and CDR2 SASEGT. This CDR3 reads CASSAGPSSYEQYF. CDR3 nucleotide sequence: TGTGCCAGCAGTGCCGGGCCTTCCTCCTACGAGCAGTACTTC.

The rearrangement uses TRBV5-1 and TRBJ2-1; possible D gene TRBD1, 6 bases. V dropped 0 bases and J dropped 10 bases, with 26 bases sitting between them. The CDR3 is 18 amino acids. CDR1 and CDR2 from the germline V gene are SGHRS and YFSETQ. The CDR3 loop reads CASSLAQGGLPLLGEQFF. CDR3 in DNA: TGCGCCAGCAGCTTGGCACAGGGCGGGCTACCACTGCTGGGGGAGCAGTTCTTC.

The chain is built from TRBV20-1 and TRBJ2-3; D is possibly TRBD1 or TRBD2 (5 bases each). The CDR3 consists of 15 residues. Germline V gene data show CDR1 as DFQATT and CDR2 as SNEGSKA (reference sequence). V dropped 0 bases and J dropped 6 bases, with 16 bases sitting between them. CDR3 protein: CSARDSSGARDTQYF. CDR3 bases: TGCAGTGCTAGAGATTCGTCCGGGGCCCGGGATACGCAGTATTTT.

This clonotype was counted many times. V and J are TRBV29-1 and TRBJ2-7; D may be TRBD2 (6 bases). Trimming took 1 base from V and 0 from J, leaving 10 bases between them. This CDR3 region has 14 residues. CDR1 and CDR2 from the germline V gene are SQVTM and ANQGSEA. CDR3 sequence reads: CSVEGLEGSYEQYF. In DNA form, the CDR3 reads TGCAGCGTTGAAGGTTTGGAGGGCTCCTACGAGCAGTACTTC.

This clonotype was observed a few times. J is TRBJ2-3 and V is TRBV2; TRBD2 aligns across 7 bases. Germline-derived CDR1 and CDR2 are SNHLY and FYNNEI. With 8 bases clipped from V and 3 bases from J, the junction kept 5 bases outside the gene matches. The CDR3 spans 13 residues. This CDR3 reads CASQGGGTDTQYF. In DNA, the CDR3 is TGTGCCAGCCAAGGCGGGGGTACAGATACGCAGTATTTT.

The V call is TRBV9, the J call TRBJ1-1; no definite D call. CDR1 and CDR2 from the germline V gene are SGDLS and YYNGEE. This CDR3 spans 14 amino acids. V dropped 0 bases and J dropped 11 bases, with 17 bases sitting between them. CDR3 in amino acids: CASSVAPGMNGAFF. The CDR3 DNA sequence: TGTGCCAGCAGCGTAGCCCCGGGCATGAACGGGGCTTTCTTT. Drawing the rest from reference TRBV9 and TRBJ1-1, the complete variable domain is DSGVTQTPKHLITATGQRVTLRCSPRSGDLSVYWYQQSLDQGLQFLIQYYNGEERAKGNILERFSAQQFPDLHSELNLSSLELGDSALYFCASSVAPGMNGAFFGQGTRLTVV.

This sequence joins TRBV12-3 or TRBV12-4 and TRBJ2-3; the match to TRBD1 covers 7 bases. CDR3 length: 17 amino acids. V was clipped by 6 bases and J by 2 bases; unmatched bases: 14. The CDR3 sequence is CASSPRLQGWVTDTQYF. CDR3 coding DNA: TGTGCCAGCAGCCCCCGCCTACAGGGGTGGGTCACAGATACGCAGTATTTT.

The sample holds many counts of this clonotype. V gene TRBV27 combines with J gene TRBJ2-7; D gene unclear. The CDR3 loop spans 12 amino acids. The germline V gene encodes CDR1 MNHEY and CDR2 SMNVEV (reference sequence). Trimming stripped 6 bases from V and 3 bases from J, with 9 bases between. The CDR3 sequence is CASRAHSYEQYF. Here the CDR3 DNA reads TGTGCCAGCAGGGCTCATAGCTACGAGCAGTACTTC.

Many counts were recorded for this clonotype. The V call is TRBV29-1, the J call TRBJ2-5; D unresolved. Trimming took off 0 bases at V and 5 bases at J, with 16 bases between the two ends. The CDR3 is 15 residues long. Per germline, CDR1 SQVTM and CDR2 ANQGSEA. The CDR3 loop reads CSVEDRQRPRETQYF. For the CDR3, the DNA is TGCAGCGTTGAAGATCGCCAACGTCCAAGGGAGACCCAGTACTTC.

V usage is TRBV20-1 and J usage is TRBJ2-7, with 7 positions matching TRBD2. The germline V gene encodes CDR1 DFQATT and CDR2 SNEGSKA (reference sequence). This CDR3 has 14 residues. Germline trimming cut 6 bases from V and 2 bases from J; bases unmatched to any gene: 10. The DNA for the CDR3 is TGCAGTGCGATGGGGGAGGGATCAACCTACGAGCAGTACTTC. This encodes CSAMGEGSTYEQYF.

The rearrangement uses TRBV6-1 and TRBJ2-5; a weak D match, TRBD2 (7 bases). CDR1 MNHNS and CDR2 SASEGT come from the germline V gene. Trimming removed 3 bases at V and 5 bases at J, with 13 bases between. The CDR3 runs to 14 residues. CDR3 protein: CASSDNREGETQYF. The CDR3 DNA follows: TGTGCCAGCAGTGACAACAGGGAGGGGGAGACCCAGTACTTC.

This clonotype was seen a handful of times. The J gene is TRBJ1-4, the V gene TRBV12-3 or TRBV12-4; D perhaps matches TRBD1 (5 bases). With 6 bases removed from V and 10 bases from J, the gap between germline ends came to 21 bases. This CDR3 has 15 amino acids. The CDR3 loop is CASSSRGKAVGKLFF. The CDR3 DNA reads TGTGCCAGCAGCTCCCGGGGGAAGGCAGTTGGAAAACTGTTTTTT.

This clonotype was recorded a few times. This sequence joins TRBV4-3 and TRBJ1-5; D gene ambiguous. The CDR3 totals 17 residues. CDR1 is LGHNA and CDR2 is YSLEER in the germline V gene. The germline V and J ends were trimmed by 1 base and 3 bases, with 16 bases remaining between them. CDR3 protein: CASSQAWAGNFNQPQHF. The CDR3 DNA reads TGCGCCAGCAGCCAAGCTTGGGCCGGGAACTTCAATCAGCCCCAGCATTTT.

This clonotype was counted ten times or more. The chain combines TRBV5-1 with TRBJ2-7; D is undetermined. Germline CDR1 reads SGHRS; CDR2 reads YFSETQ. V dropped 1 base and J dropped 5 bases, with 10 bases sitting between them. The CDR3 has 13 residues. CDR3 sequence reads: CASSLLGYDEQYF. The CDR3 DNA reads as TGCGCCAGCAGCTTGTTAGGTTACGACGAGCAGTACTTC.

V is TRBV5-6 and J is TRBJ1-1; a possible D gene is TRBD1 (5 bases). Germline V gives CDR1 SGHDT, CDR2 YYEEEE. The V end was cut by 4 bases, the J end by 5 bases, with 15 bases between. The CDR3 has 14 amino acids. CDR3 coding DNA: TGTGCCAGCAGCGGGGCGGGACTTTATACTGAAGCTTTCTTT. It specifies CASSGAGLYTEAFF.